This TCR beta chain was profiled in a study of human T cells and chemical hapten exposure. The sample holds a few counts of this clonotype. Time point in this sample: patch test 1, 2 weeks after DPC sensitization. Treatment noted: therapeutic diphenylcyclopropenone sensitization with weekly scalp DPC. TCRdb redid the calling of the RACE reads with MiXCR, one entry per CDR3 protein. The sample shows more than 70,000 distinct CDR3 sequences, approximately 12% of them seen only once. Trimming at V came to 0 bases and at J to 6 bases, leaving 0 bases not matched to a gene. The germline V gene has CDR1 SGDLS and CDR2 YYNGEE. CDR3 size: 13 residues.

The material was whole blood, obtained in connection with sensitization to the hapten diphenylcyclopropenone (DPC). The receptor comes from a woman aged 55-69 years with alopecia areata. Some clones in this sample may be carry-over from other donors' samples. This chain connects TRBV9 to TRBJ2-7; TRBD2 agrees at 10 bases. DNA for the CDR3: TGTGCCAGCAGCGTAGCTAGCGGGGGCGAGCAGTACTTC. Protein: CASSVASGGEQYF. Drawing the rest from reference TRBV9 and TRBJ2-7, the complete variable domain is DSGVTQTPKHLITATGQRVTLRCSPRSGDLSVYWYQQSLDQGLQFLIQYYNGEERAKGNILERFSAQQFPDLHSELNLSSLELGDSALYFCASSVASGGEQYFGPGTRLTVT.